The 16 T cell receptor beta chains below come from one sample, sequenced in a study of cytomegalovirus exposure and HLA in healthy donors. The PCR employed 60 Vbeta primers together with 13 Jbeta primers. Profiling relied on immunoSEQ multiplex PCR, and the TCRdb table lists in-frame clones only, not all of them. Among 90,000 to 110,000 clones listed, approximately 12% were seen once. Specimen: PBMCs. All receptors derive from a man aged 35 to 55 in good health and CMV-seropositive.

The gene calls are TRBV4-2 and TRBJ2-7, with D possibly being TRBD2 (6 bases). Trimming removed 1 base at V and 2 bases at J, with 12 bases between. Per germline, CDR1 LGHNA and CDR2 YNFKEQ. This CDR3 is 15 amino acids long. CDR3 DNA: TGTGCCAGCAGCCAAGCCTCTGGGGGGACCTACGAGCAGTACTTC. Translating gives CASSQASGGTYEQYF.

The rearrangement uses TRBV29-1 and TRBJ1-1; D call uncertain. V lost 5 bases, J lost 1 base, and 8 bases lay in between. Germline V gene sequence: CDR1 SQVTM, CDR2 ANQGSEA. This CDR3 is built from 12 residues. The CDR3 DNA reads TGCAGCGTTTCCTCGGGGAACACTGAAGCTTTCTTT. Protein sequence: CSVSSGNTEAFF. The whole variable domain, remainder taken from reference TRBV29-1 and TRBJ1-1, is SAVISQKPSRDICQRGTSLTIQCQVDSQVTMMFWYRQQPGQSLTLIATANQGSEATYESGFVIDKFPISRPNLTFSTLTVSNMSPEDSSIYLCSVSSGNTEAFFGQGTRLTVV.

This clone has just a few counts. V and J are TRBV7-9 and TRBJ2-3, with D possibly being TRBD2 (6 bases). The V end lost 8 bases, the J end lost 3 bases, and 9 bases lay between the germline ends. The CDR3 totals 12 residues. Germline V gene data show CDR1 as SEHNR and CDR2 as FQNEAQ (reference sequence). The CDR3 region is CASEGLTDTQYF. CDR3 coding DNA: TGTGCCAGCGAGGGACTTACAGATACGCAGTATTTT. Full variable domain (missing parts from reference TRBV7-9 and TRBJ2-3): DTGVSQNPRHKITKRGQNVTFRCDPISEHNRLYWYRQTLGQGPEFLTYFQNEAQLEKSRLLSDRFSAERPKGSFSTLEIQRTEQGDSAMYLCASEGLTDTQYFGPGTRLTVL.

Only a few counts were recorded for this clone. The genes are TRBV18 and TRBJ2-7; TRBD1 is a possible D gene (6 bases). Per the germline V gene, CDR1 is KGHSH and CDR2 is LQKENI. This CDR3 contains 15 residues. Trimming removed 3 bases at V and 4 bases at J, with 16 bases between. The CDR3 region has the DNA TGTGCCAGCTCACCTACCTGGACAGCGATTTACGAGCAGTACTTC. It specifies CASSPTWTAIYEQYF.

The chain is built from TRBV7-9 and TRBJ2-3; 7 bases match TRBD2. J was trimmed by 6 bases and V by 3 bases; bases with no gene match: 6. The CDR3 has 14 residues. The germline gives CDR1 SEHNR, CDR2 FQNEAQ (reference sequence). The CDR3: CASSLGGQWDTQYF. Here the CDR3 DNA reads TGTGCCAGCAGCTTGGGAGGGCAGTGGGATACGCAGTATTTT.

The chain has TRBV7-3 and TRBJ2-3, with 7 nucleotides matching TRBD2. V lost 0 bases to trimming and J lost 1 base; unmatched junction nucleotides: 7. Germline values: CDR1 SGHTA, CDR2 FQGTGA. The CDR3 spans 17 residues. The CDR3 loop reads CASSLTAPGGGTDTQYF. The CDR3 nucleotides are TGTGCCAGCAGCTTAACGGCCCCGGGGGGAGGCACAGATACGCAGTATTTT. The whole variable domain, remainder taken from reference TRBV7-3 and TRBJ2-3, is GAGVSQTPSNKVTEKGKYVELRCDPISGHTALYWYRQSLGQGPEFLIYFQGTGAADDSGLPNDRFFAVRPEGSVSTLKIQRTERGDSAVYLCASSLTAPGGGTDTQYFGPGTRLTVL.

This chain connects TRBV9 to TRBJ2-1; 9 positions agree with TRBD2. The CDR3 is 15 residues long. The germline V gene has CDR1 SGDLS and CDR2 YYNGEE. The V segment lost 3 bases and the J segment 2 bases; nucleotides outside the gene matches: 3. CDR3 sequence reads: CASSGSGSTYNEQFF. For the CDR3, the DNA is TGTGCCAGCAGCGGTAGCGGGAGTACCTACAATGAGCAGTTCTTC.

This clone has a handful of counts. V usage is TRBV4-2 and J usage is TRBJ2-7, with a weak D call TRBD1 (6 bases). The length of the CDR3 is 14 residues. Deletions cut 3 bases from V and 2 bases from J, with 11 bases between. CDR1 is LGHNA, CDR2 YNFKEQ, per germline. CDR3 region: CASSQGDTPYEQYF. The CDR3 DNA reads TGTGCCAGCAGCCAGGGGGACACCCCCTACGAGCAGTACTTC.

This clone has only a few counts. The CDR3 sequence is CASSFRPEAQYF. CDR3 bases: TGTGCCAGCAGCTTCCGACCTGAGGCCCAGTACTTC. The chain recombines TRBV13 with TRBJ2-5; D is unresolved. The CDR3 is 12 residues long. Trimming removed 3 bases from V and 9 bases from J, with 11 bases in between. The germline V gene encodes CDR1 PRHDT and CDR2 FYEKMQ (reference sequence).

The chain couples TRBV6-6 to TRBJ1-5, with 10 nucleotides matching TRBD1. The CDR3 extends over 15 amino acids. Looked up from germline, CDR1 is MNHNY and CDR2 is SVGAGI (reference sequence). V was clipped by 4 bases and J by 6 bases; unmatched bases: 6. The CDR3 DNA is TGTGCCAGCAGTTTCCGGGACAGGGGTAGTCAGCCCCAGCATTTT. Its protein product is CASSFRDRGSQPQHF.

The chain has TRBV6-1 and TRBJ2-5; 7 bases are a match to TRBD1. The germline V gene has CDR1 MNHNS and CDR2 SASEGT. The CDR3 has 16 amino acids. J gave up 4 bases and V 4 bases, and 12 bases lay outside the gene matches. The CDR3 here is CASSAGTGQLGETQYF. In DNA form, the CDR3 reads TGTGCCAGCAGTGCTGGAACGGGACAGTTAGGAGAGACCCAGTACTTC.

The chain has TRBV5-1 and TRBJ2-7, with TRBD1 as a possible D gene (6 bases). V lost 1 base, J lost 5 bases, and 13 bases lay in between. This CDR3 has 14 amino acids. CDR1 SGHRS and CDR2 YFSETQ come from the germline V gene. The DNA of the CDR3 is TGCGCCAGCAGCTTGAATGCAGGGGACCACGAGCAGTACTTC. Residues: CASSLNAGDHEQYF.

The rearrangement links TRBV19 to TRBJ2-3; D perhaps matches TRBD2 (5 bases). Germline V gene sequence: CDR1 LNHDA, CDR2 SQIVND (reference sequence). With 5 bases removed from V and 4 bases from J, the gap between germline ends came to 10 bases. The CDR3 runs to 13 residues. This CDR3 is CASSVLAADTQYF. CDR3 nucleotide sequence: TGTGCCAGTAGTGTTCTAGCTGCAGATACGCAGTATTTT. The variable domain in full, completed from reference TRBV19 and TRBJ2-3, reads DGGITQSPKYLFRKEGQNVTLSCEQNLNHDAMYWYRQDPGQGLRLIYYSQIVNDFQKGDIAEGYSVSREKKESFPLTVTSAQKNPTAFYLCASSVLAADTQYFGPGTRLTVL.

Here the CDR3 reads CASSRLGGNTGELFF. In DNA form, the CDR3 reads TGCGCCAGCAGCAGACTAGGTGGGAACACCGGGGAGCTGTTTTTT. The chain is built from TRBV5-1 and TRBJ2-2, with D possibly TRBD2 on 6 matching bases. V shed 4 bases and J shed 1 base, with 11 bases lying between them. The CDR3 consists of 15 residues. The germline V gene encodes CDR1 SGHRS and CDR2 YFSETQ.

The chain couples TRBV18 to TRBJ1-5; 7 nucleotides agree with TRBD1. The ends lost 0 bases at V and 3 bases at J; junction bases unmatched: 11. This CDR3 is 18 amino acids long. Germline CDR1 and CDR2: KGHSH and LQKENI. CDR3 DNA sequence: TGTGCCAGCTCACCACCGAATGGAGGGGGCCGGAACAATCAGCCCCAGCATTTT. Translation gives CASSPPNGGGRNNQPQHF.

The chain joins TRBV6-1 to TRBJ2-1; the D is unclear. Germline loops: CDR1 MNHNS, CDR2 SASEGT. The CDR3 consists of 12 residues. V lost 0 bases and J 12 bases, leaving 9 bases between the germline ends. Written as DNA, the CDR3 is TGTGCCAGCAGTGAAGCGATCAACAGGCAGTTCTTC. It encodes CASSEAINRQFF.